This TCR beta chain was sequenced during a study of lymphopenia after photon versus proton radiotherapy. TCRdb keeps only in-frame clones here, not all; method: immunoSEQ multiplex PCR. The sample yields about 68,000 clones, about nine tenths seen once. Whole-study findings and limits: Proton therapy kept repertoires fairly stable, unlike photons, which gained effector/memory cells.

The CDR3 covers 12 residues. Unmatched junction bases numbered 9, after V lost 4 bases and J lost 13 bases. Germline V CDR1 and CDR2: SGHTA, FQGNSA. Turning to this clone: Its antigen is as yet unknown.

The source of this sequence is a woman between 65 and 79 years old with pancreatic cancer. The chain links TRBV7-2 to TRBJ2-7; 8 bases match TRBD2. The material sequenced was peripheral blood, taken from a patient treated with photon-based radiotherapy. Here the CDR3 reads CASSSPTGGLYF. In nucleotides, the CDR3 is TGTGCCAGCAGCTCGCCGACGGGAGGGCTCTACTTC.